The 21 T cell receptor beta chains below come from one sample, sequenced in a study of blood T cell repertoires in COVID-19. Method: immunoSEQ multiplex PCR; TCRdb's copy keeps in-frame clones and lacks some. The sample has 150,000 to 200,000 clones, over 80% seen once. Sequencing was done on a sample of PBMCs or T cells enriched from blood (not recorded which). The receptor source for this set is a woman in her sixties who had recovered from COVID-19.

The chain combines TRBV18 with TRBJ1-1; D not resolved. CDR3 length: 14 residues. Germline loops: CDR1 KGHSH, CDR2 LQKENI. V was shortened by 3 bases and J by 4 bases, with 12 bases between the two germline ends. The CDR3 nucleotides are TGTGCCAGCTCACCGAAAACCGGGAGCACTGAAGCTTTCTTT. Protein product: CASSPKTGSTEAFF. Full variable domain (missing parts from reference TRBV18 and TRBJ1-1): NAGVMQNPRHLVRRRGQEARLRCSPMKGHSHVYWYRQLPEEGLKFMVYLQKENIIDESGMPKERFSAEFPKEGPSILRIQQVVRGDSAAYFCASSPKTGSTEAFFGQGTRLTVV.

This clone was seen a handful of times. V is TRBV19 and J is TRBJ2-1, with D maybe TRBD2 (5 bases). Looked up from germline, CDR1 is LNHDA and CDR2 is SQIVND (reference sequence). Trimming cost V 1 base and J 9 bases, with 16 bases left between them. CDR3 length equals 15 residues. The CDR3 DNA sequence: TGTGCCAGTAGTATAGGTCTGCAACGGGCGGGTGAGCAGTTCTTC. It encodes CASSIGLQRAGEQFF.

The V gene is TRBV7-2, the J gene TRBJ1-4; D remains unclear. This CDR3 comprises 14 residues. V was shortened by 5 bases and J by 11 bases, with 18 bases between the two germline ends. Germline V gene sequence: CDR1 SGHTA, CDR2 FQGNSA. CDR3 amino acids: CASSPSGGQEKLFF. The DNA for the CDR3 is TGTGCCAGCAGCCCTAGTGGTGGCCAAGAGAAACTGTTTTTT.

The chain is built from TRBV6-5 and TRBJ2-5; tentatively, D is TRBD2 (5 bases). The germline CDR1 and CDR2 sequences are MNHEY and SVGAGI. CDR3 size: 14 residues. Trimming left V 5 bases short and J 5 bases short, with 15 bases between. The CDR3 loop reads CASSPLQRGETQYF. The CDR3 nucleotides are TGTGCCAGCAGTCCCCTGCAGAGAGGGGAGACCCAGTACTTC.

The chain recombines TRBV7-8 with TRBJ2-7; 7 nucleotides match TRBD1. Germline CDR1 and CDR2: SGHVS and FQNEAQ. The length of the CDR3 is 16 residues. The junction had 15 bases not matched to a gene; V was cut back by 4 bases and J by 6 bases. This CDR3 is CASSSSRDSQRGEQYF. The CDR3 nucleotides read TGTGCCAGCAGCTCTAGTCGGGACAGCCAACGGGGCGAGCAGTACTTC.

The chain recombines TRBV4-2 with TRBJ2-5, with 12 bases that match TRBD2. J lost 5 bases, V lost 5 bases, and 9 bases had no gene match. The V gene's germline CDR1 is LGHNA and CDR2 YNFKEQ. The CDR3 runs to 16 residues. The CDR3 DNA reads TGTGCCAGCAGCTCTCAGACTAGCGGGAGTTGGGAGACCCAGTACTTC. Translating it yields CASSSQTSGSWETQYF.

The rearrangement links TRBV5-1 to TRBJ2-2; a possible D gene is TRBD1 (6 bases). The CDR3 length is 15 residues. Trimming left V 4 bases short and J 3 bases short, with 13 bases between. Germline lookup yields CDR1 SGHRS and CDR2 YFSETQ. The CDR3 sequence is CASSLMAGDTGELFF. CDR3 coding DNA: TGCGCCAGCAGCCTCATGGCAGGGGACACCGGGGAGCTGTTTTTT.

The V and J genes are TRBV12-3 or TRBV12-4 and TRBJ1-2; 10 positions agree with TRBD1. This CDR3 has 13 amino acids. J gave up 7 bases and V 6 bases, and 5 bases lay outside the gene matches. In nucleotides, the CDR3 is TGTGCCAGCAGCCCGGGACAGGGGCTTGGCTACACCTTC. As protein: CASSPGQGLGYTF.

V and J are TRBV27 and TRBJ2-3, with 12 bases matching TRBD1. The trim removed 2 bases at V and 6 bases at J, leaving 3 bases unmatched. Germline CDR1 is MNHEY and CDR2 is SMNVEV (reference sequence). This CDR3 spans 15 amino acids. The CDR3 spells CASSLGTGGIDTQYF. CDR3 DNA: TGTGCCAGCAGTTTAGGGACAGGGGGCATCGATACGCAGTATTTT.

The CDR3 loop is CATLPSGALETQYF. The CDR3 region has the DNA TGTGCCACTCTGCCTAGCGGGGCCTTGGAGACCCAGTACTTC. The V and J genes are TRBV15 and TRBJ2-5, with 9 positions matching TRBD2. The CDR3 has 14 residues. The junction had 10 bases not matched to a gene; V was cut back by 9 bases and J by 5 bases. Germline-derived CDR1 and CDR2 are LNHNV and YYDKDF (reference sequence).

The rearrangement links TRBV19 to TRBJ2-1, with 10 bases aligning to TRBD2. The CDR3 spans 15 residues. Trimming cost V 1 base and J 7 bases; bases outside gene matches: 4. Germline lookup yields CDR1 LNHDA and CDR2 SQIVND (reference sequence). CDR3 in amino acids: CASSIGTSGKNEQFF. Written as DNA, the CDR3 is TGTGCCAGTAGTATAGGGACTAGCGGCAAAAATGAGCAGTTCTTC.

The chain recombines TRBV20-1 with TRBJ2-7; 7 bases line up with TRBD1. V lost 3 bases to trimming and J lost 5 bases; unmatched junction nucleotides: 7. This CDR3 spans 13 amino acids. The germline V gene has CDR1 DFQATT and CDR2 SNEGSKA (reference sequence). CDR3 DNA: TGCAGTGCTAGTAGACAGGGCGGCCACGAGCAGTACTTC. The encoded protein is CSASRQGGHEQYF.

The V and J genes are TRBV9 and TRBJ2-7, with D maybe TRBD1 (6 bases). Trimming pared 0 bases from V and 3 bases from J, leaving 25 bases between. CDR3 length: 19 amino acids. Germline V CDR1 and CDR2: SGDLS, YYNGEE. In DNA, the CDR3 is TGTGCCAGCAGCGTAGCTGAGAGGACAGTCAAGGAAAGAATCTACGAGCAGTACTTC. Translation gives CASSVAERTVKERIYEQYF.

The chain is built from TRBV27 and TRBJ2-2; 9 bases match TRBD2. The CDR3 totals 15 residues. Trimming cost V 6 bases and J 4 bases; bases outside gene matches: 6. The germline V gene encodes CDR1 MNHEY and CDR2 SMNVEV (reference sequence). The CDR3 DNA sequence: TGTGCCAGCAGATCAATAGCGGGGGCCACCGGGGAGCTGTTTTTT. Encoded protein: CASRSIAGATGELFF.

The chain couples TRBV11-3 to TRBJ2-3, with TRBD2 identical over 9 bases. The junction had 6 bases not matched to a gene; V was cut back by 1 base and J by 4 bases. Germline values: CDR1 SGHNT, CDR2 YENEEA. This CDR3 has 16 residues. The CDR3 coding sequence is TGTGCCAGCAGCTTAGGCGGCGGGAGGGAGTCAGATACGCAGTATTTT. Translated, it gives CASSLGGGRESDTQYF.

In DNA, the CDR3 is TGTGCCACCTCGCAGCGCTTCGCGGACGAGCAGTACTTC. It yields the protein CATSQRFADEQYF. The chain uses TRBV15 and TRBJ2-7, with no clear D. The length of the CDR3 is 13 residues. V was trimmed by 8 bases and J by 5 bases, leaving 16 bases between them. Germline CDR1 LNHNV, CDR2 YYDKDF (reference sequence).

The CDR3 protein is CASSDSGGELADTQYF. The CDR3 DNA is TGTGCCAGCAGCGATAGCGGGGGGGAGCTTGCAGATACGCAGTATTTT. The rearrangement joins TRBV9 to TRBJ2-3; 11 bases are shared with TRBD2. V lost 3 bases to trimming and J lost 4 bases; unmatched junction nucleotides: 7. Per the germline V gene, CDR1 is SGDLS and CDR2 is YYNGEE. The CDR3 has 16 residues.

This rearrangement joins TRBV5-1 to TRBJ2-5, with no clear D. V was cut by 1 base and J by 5 bases, with 12 bases left in between. The CDR3 length is 14 residues. The germline CDR1 and CDR2 sequences are SGHRS and YFSETQ. CDR3 protein: CASSLWQSGETQYF. The CDR3 region has the DNA TGCGCCAGCAGCTTGTGGCAGTCCGGGGAGACCCAGTACTTC. The full variable domain, completed using reference TRBV5-1 and TRBJ2-5, is KAGVTQTPRYLIKTRGQQVTLSCSPISGHRSVSWYQQTPGQGLQFLFEYFSETQRNKGNFPGRFSGRQFSNSRSEMNVSTLELGDSALYLCASSLWQSGETQYFGPGTRLLVL.

In DNA, the CDR3 is TGCGCCAGCAGCTCGGCGCCGACAGGACGGTCTGAAGCTTTCTTT. Translated, it gives CASSSAPTGRSEAFF. The chain joins TRBV5-1 to TRBJ1-1; D might be TRBD1 (6 bases). V was pared by 3 bases and J by 6 bases, with 18 bases between. CDR1 and CDR2 from the germline V gene are SGHRS and YFSETQ. This CDR3 contains 15 residues.

The chain is built from TRBV2 and TRBJ2-2; 10 positions agree with TRBD2. After removal of 0 bases from V and 3 bases from J, the junction contained 7 bases not matched to a gene. CDR1 and CDR2 (germline): SNHLY, FYNNEI. The CDR3 contains 18 residues. CDR3 DNA: TGTGCCAGCAGTGAAGCGAGAGCGGGGGGGACTTACACCGGGGAGCTGTTTTTT. Encoded protein: CASSEARAGGTYTGELFF.

This clone is a singleton in its sample. The chain links TRBV5-4 to TRBJ2-7, with 8 bases that match TRBD1. Germline CDR1 SGHNT, CDR2 YYREEE (reference sequence). The CDR3 spans 15 residues. The V segment lost 4 bases and the J segment 3 bases; nucleotides outside the gene matches: 9. The CDR3: CASSQRGQGNYEQYF. CDR3 DNA: TGTGCCAGCAGCCAACGTGGACAGGGAAACTACGAGCAGTACTTC.